This TCR beta chain comes out of a study of blood T cell repertoires in COVID-19. Study as a whole: Samples of COVID-19 (acute and convalescent) were obtained from the United States, Italy and Spain.

Sequencing was performed with immunoSEQ multiplex PCR; in TCRdb, only in-frame clones are kept and a portion is missing. The sample lists about 150,000 clones, about four fifths occurring once. In germline, CDR1 is LNHDA, CDR2 SQIVND (reference sequence). Trimming removed 5 bases from V and 8 bases from J; junction bases left unmatched: 7. The CDR3 runs to 15 residues. The sequenced material came from peripheral blood. The chain uses TRBV19 and TRBJ2-1; 12 positions match TRBD1. This sequence was found in a man aged 60-69 years with acute or convalescent COVID-19. The CDR3 spells CASSFGTGGSYEQFF. In DNA form, the CDR3 reads TGTGCCAGTAGTTTTGGGACAGGGGGCTCCTATGAGCAGTTCTTC. The full variable domain, its missing parts supplied by reference TRBV19 and TRBJ2-1, is DGGITQSPKYLFRKEGQNVTLSCEQNLNHDAMYWYRQDPGQGLRLIYYSQIVNDFQKGDIAEGYSVSREKKESFPLTVTSAQKNPTAFYLCASSFGTGGSYEQFFGPGTRLTVL.